This T cell receptor (beta chain) was captured by sequencing in a study of CD8 T cells in ankylosing spondylitis. This clonotype was recorded a few times. What it binds is unknown. TCRdb re-derived calls from the 5' RACE reads in MiXCR, one entry per CDR3 protein. The sample has around 230,000 distinct CDR3 sequences, over 8.5% seen once. Study-wide findings and caveats: Significant enrichment of disease-linked clones was reportedly seen in matched ankylosing spondylitis synovial fluid.

The CDR3 has 15 amino acids. Germline-derived CDR1 and CDR2 are LGHNA and YSLEER. The V gene lost 0 bases and the J gene lost 1 base, with 9 bases spanning the gap. Sequencing was carried out using blood, either unsorted or a sorted T cell fraction (not recorded which). This chain joins TRBV4-3 and TRBJ2-5; D may be TRBD2 (5 bases). This sequence originates from a male donor with ankylosing spondylitis or in good health (not recorded which). The CDR3 protein is CASSQDRDIQETQYF. DNA of the CDR3: TGCGCCAGCAGCCAAGATCGGGATATCCAAGAGACCCAGTACTTC.